The 5 T cell receptor beta chains listed next were all sequenced from one sample in a study of a mutant IDH1 vaccine in newly diagnosed glioma. Method: immunoSEQ multiplex PCR; TCRdb's copy keeps in-frame clones and lacks some. This repertoire shows some 95,000 clones, around three quarters found once; its top ten account for 6.5% to 9.5%. Time point given: baseline, week 1 (first vaccination visit). Treatment of the sample: pre-vaccination baseline after standard-of-care therapy. This specimen consisted of PBMCs, obtained from a glioma patient treated with radiotherapy, temozolomide or both. These receptor sequences come from a man between 40 and 49 years old with glioma.

V and J are TRBV16 and TRBJ2-7; TRBD2 might be the D (6 bases). The CDR3 sequence is 14 residues long. V shed 0 bases and J shed 0 bases, with 6 bases lying between them. CDR1 and CDR2 (germline): KGHSY, FQNENV. The CDR3 protein is CASSQSLASYEQYF. Written as DNA, the CDR3 is TGTGCCAGCAGCCAATCACTAGCCTCCTACGAGCAGTACTTC.

The chain carries TRBV7-2 and TRBJ1-2; a possible D gene is TRBD1 (5 bases). Looked up from germline, CDR1 is SGHTA and CDR2 is FQGNSA. Trimming removed 2 bases at V and 5 bases at J, with 9 bases between. This CDR3 is built from 13 residues. The CDR3 sequence is CASSLRAGYGYTF. The CDR3 DNA reads TGTGCCAGCAGCTTAAGGGCAGGGTATGGCTACACCTTC.

The rearrangement links TRBV28 to TRBJ1-4, with D maybe TRBD1 (5 bases). This CDR3 region has 17 residues. Germline-derived CDR1 and CDR2 are MDHEN and SYDVKM. V lost 5 bases to trimming and J lost 0 bases, with 16 bases between them. The CDR3 DNA reads TGTGCCAGCAGTAAAACGGGACCGAGAGCAACTAATGAAAAACTGTTTTTT. Translated: CASSKTGPRATNEKLFF.

Only a few counts were recorded for this clone. The rearrangement uses TRBV7-9 and TRBJ2-5; the match to TRBD1 covers 7 bases. The J segment lost 4 bases and the V segment lost 5 bases, leaving 4 bases of the junction unmatched. This CDR3 spans 13 amino acids. Per the germline V gene, CDR1 is SEHNR and CDR2 is FQNEAQ (reference sequence). The CDR3 DNA follows: TGTGCCAGCAGCGAAAACAGGGGAGAGACCCAGTACTTC. Protein product: CASSENRGETQYF.

The genes are TRBV11-2 and TRBJ2-7, with a tentative D call TRBD2 (5 bases). V lost 5 bases and J 1 base, leaving 9 bases between the germline ends. Germline CDR1 is SGHAT and CDR2 is FQNNGV. The CDR3 spans 13 residues. CDR3 residues: CASSRAVSYEQYF. The CDR3 bases are TGTGCCAGCAGCCGAGCGGTGTCCTACGAGCAGTACTTC.